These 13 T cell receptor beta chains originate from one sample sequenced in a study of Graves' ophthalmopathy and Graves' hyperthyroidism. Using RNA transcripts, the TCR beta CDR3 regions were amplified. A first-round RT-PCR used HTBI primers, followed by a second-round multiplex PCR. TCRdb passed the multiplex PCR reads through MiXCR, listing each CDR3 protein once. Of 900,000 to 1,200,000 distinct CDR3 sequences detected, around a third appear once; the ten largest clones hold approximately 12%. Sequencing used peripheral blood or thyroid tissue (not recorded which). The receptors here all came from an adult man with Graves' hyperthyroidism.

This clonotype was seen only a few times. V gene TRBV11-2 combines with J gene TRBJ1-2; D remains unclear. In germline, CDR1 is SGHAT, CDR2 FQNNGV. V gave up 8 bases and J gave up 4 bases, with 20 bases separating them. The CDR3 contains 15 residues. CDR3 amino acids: CASVLANGEGYGYTF. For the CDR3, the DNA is TGTGCCAGCGTTCTTGCGAACGGGGAGGGCTATGGCTACACCTTC. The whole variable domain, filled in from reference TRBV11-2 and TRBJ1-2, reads EAGVAQSPRYKIIEKRQSVAFWCNPISGHATLYWYQQILGQGPKLLIQFQNNGVVDDSQLPKDRFSAERLKGVDSTLKIQPAKLEDSAVYLCASVLANGEGYGYTFGSGTRLTVV.

The CDR3 reads CASWGQTGSGANVLTF. For the CDR3, the DNA is TGTGCCAGCTGGGGACAGACCGGCTCTGGGGCCAACGTCCTGACTTTC. This chain connects TRBV12-3 or TRBV12-4 to TRBJ2-6; 7 nucleotides align to TRBD1. Unmatched junction bases numbered 7, after V lost 8 bases and J lost 0 bases. CDR3 length: 16 amino acids.

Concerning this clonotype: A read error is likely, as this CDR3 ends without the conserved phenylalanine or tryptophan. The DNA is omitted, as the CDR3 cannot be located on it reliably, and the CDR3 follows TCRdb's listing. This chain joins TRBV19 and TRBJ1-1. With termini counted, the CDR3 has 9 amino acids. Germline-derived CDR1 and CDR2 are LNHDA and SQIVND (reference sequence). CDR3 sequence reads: CASSTRIRS.

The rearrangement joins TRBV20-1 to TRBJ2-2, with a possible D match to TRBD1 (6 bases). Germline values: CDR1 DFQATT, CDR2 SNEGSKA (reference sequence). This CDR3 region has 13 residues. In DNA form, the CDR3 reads TGCAGCGGGCACCAGACAGGACCCGGGGAGCTGTTTTTT. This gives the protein CSGHQTGPGELFF.

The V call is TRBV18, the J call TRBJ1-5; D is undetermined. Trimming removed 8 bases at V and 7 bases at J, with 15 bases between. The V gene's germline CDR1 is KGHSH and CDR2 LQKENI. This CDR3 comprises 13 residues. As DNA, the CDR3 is TGTGCCAGCAGAAGCGAGGGTTTCCAGCCCCAGCATTTT. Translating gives CASRSEGFQPQHF. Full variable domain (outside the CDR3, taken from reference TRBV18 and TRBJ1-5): NAGVMQNPRHLVRRRGQEARLRCSPMKGHSHVYWYRQLPEEGLKFMVYLQKENIIDESGMPKERFSAEFPKEGPSILRIQQVVRGDSAAYFCASRSEGFQPQHFGDGTRLSIL.

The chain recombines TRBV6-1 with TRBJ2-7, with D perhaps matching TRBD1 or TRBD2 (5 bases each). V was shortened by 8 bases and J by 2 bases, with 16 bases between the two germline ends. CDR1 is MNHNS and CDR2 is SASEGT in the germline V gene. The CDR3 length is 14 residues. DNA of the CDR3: TGTGCCAGCTCCCCCGACAGCGGAGCCTACGAGCAGTACTTC. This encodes CASSPDSGAYEQYF.

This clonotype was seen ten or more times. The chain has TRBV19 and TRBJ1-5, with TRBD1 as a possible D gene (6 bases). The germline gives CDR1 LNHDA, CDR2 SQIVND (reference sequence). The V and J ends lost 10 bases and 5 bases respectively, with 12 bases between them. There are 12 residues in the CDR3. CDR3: CATRDTDQPQHF. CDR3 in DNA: TGTGCCACCCGGGACACTGATCAGCCCCAGCATTTT.

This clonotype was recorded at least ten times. CDR3 residues: CASRGRGGYGYTF. CDR3 DNA: TGTGCCAGCAGGGGAAGAGGGGGCTATGGCTACACCTTC. The V and J genes are TRBV2 and TRBJ1-2; D is perhaps TRBD1 (6 bases). This CDR3 is 13 amino acids long. Trimming took off 6 bases at V and 4 bases at J, with 12 bases between the two ends. Germline V gene data show CDR1 as SNHLY and CDR2 as FYNNEI.

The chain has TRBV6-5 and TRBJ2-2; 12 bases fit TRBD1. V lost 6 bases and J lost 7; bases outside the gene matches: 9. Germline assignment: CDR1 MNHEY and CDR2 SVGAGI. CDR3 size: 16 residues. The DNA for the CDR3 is TGTGCCAGCAGCCCTGGGACAGGGGGCTGGAACGGGGAGCTGTTTTTT. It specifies CASSPGTGGWNGELFF.

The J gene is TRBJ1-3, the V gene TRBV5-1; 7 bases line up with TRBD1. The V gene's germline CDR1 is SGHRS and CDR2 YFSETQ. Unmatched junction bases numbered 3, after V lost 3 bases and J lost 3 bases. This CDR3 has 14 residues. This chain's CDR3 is CASSSTGDGNTIYF. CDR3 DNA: TGCGCCAGCAGCTCCACAGGGGATGGAAACACCATATATTTT.

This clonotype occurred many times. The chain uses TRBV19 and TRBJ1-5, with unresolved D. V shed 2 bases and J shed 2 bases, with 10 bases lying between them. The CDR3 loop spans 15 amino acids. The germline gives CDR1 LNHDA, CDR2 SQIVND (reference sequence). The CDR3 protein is CASSIYGLGNQPQHF. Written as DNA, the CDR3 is TGTGCCAGTAGTATATACGGGTTGGGCAATCAGCCCCAGCATTTT. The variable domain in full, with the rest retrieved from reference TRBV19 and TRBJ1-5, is DGGITQSPKYLFRKEGQNVTLSCEQNLNHDAMYWYRQDPGQGLRLIYYSQIVNDFQKGDIAEGYSVSREKKESFPLTVTSAQKNPTAFYLCASSIYGLGNQPQHFGDGTRLSIL.

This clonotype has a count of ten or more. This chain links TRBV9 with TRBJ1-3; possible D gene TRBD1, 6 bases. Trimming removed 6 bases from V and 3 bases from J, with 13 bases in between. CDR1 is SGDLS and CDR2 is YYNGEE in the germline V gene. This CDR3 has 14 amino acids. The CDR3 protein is CASTEQGSGNTIYF. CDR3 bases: TGTGCCAGCACCGAACAGGGCAGTGGAAACACCATATATTTT.

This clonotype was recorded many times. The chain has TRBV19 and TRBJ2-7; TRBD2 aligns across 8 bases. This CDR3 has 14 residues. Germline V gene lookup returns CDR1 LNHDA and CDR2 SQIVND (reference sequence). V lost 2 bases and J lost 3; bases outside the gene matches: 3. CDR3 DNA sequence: TGTGCCAGTAGTATAATGGCGGGAGGCTACGAGCAGTACTTC. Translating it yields CASSIMAGGYEQYF.